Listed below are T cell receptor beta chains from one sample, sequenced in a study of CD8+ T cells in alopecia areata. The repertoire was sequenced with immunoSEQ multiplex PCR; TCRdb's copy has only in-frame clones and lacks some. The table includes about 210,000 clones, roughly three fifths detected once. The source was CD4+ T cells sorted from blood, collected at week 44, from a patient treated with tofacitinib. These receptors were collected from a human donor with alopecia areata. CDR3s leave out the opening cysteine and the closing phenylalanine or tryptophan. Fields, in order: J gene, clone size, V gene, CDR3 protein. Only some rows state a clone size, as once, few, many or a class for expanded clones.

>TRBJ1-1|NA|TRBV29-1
SVARMNTEAF
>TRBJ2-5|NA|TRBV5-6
ASSLDGTETQY
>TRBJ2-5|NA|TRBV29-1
SGVGWAVEETQY
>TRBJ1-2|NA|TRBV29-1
SVNTGTGVGYT
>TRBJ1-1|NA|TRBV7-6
ASSPSDRALEAF
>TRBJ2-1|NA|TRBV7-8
ASSLGRENEQF
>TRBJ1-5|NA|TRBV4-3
ASSQDLINQPQH
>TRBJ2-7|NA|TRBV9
ASSAAGTGTSEQY
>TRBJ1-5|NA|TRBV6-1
ASSGLDRGGNQPQH
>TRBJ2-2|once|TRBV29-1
SAGQNTGELF
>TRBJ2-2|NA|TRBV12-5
ASGLARLAGGTNTGELF
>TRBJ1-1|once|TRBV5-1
ASSPGDQLVVTEAF
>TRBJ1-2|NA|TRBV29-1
SVDHYGYT
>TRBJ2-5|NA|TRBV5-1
ASSLTQGAPETQY
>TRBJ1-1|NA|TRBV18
ASSPQRSLNTEAF
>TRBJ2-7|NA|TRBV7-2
ASSYTATSGGEQY
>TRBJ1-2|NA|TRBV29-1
SVEDLGQGANGYT
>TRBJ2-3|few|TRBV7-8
ASSIRDGISTDTQY
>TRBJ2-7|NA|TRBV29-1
SVMGQGFNEQY
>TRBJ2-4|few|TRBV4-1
ASSQDLLRGPQFIQY
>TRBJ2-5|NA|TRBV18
ASSPPGTAQETQY
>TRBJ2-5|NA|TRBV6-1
ATTEGLRETQY
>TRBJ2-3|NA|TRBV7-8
ASSPRLAGGSDTQY
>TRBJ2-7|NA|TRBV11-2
ASSLEAGGSWSYEQY
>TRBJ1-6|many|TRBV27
ASSFRLNSPLH
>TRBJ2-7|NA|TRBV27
ASSLWSGTSSYEQY
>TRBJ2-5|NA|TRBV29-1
SFRTGLTQY
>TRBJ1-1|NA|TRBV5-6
ASSLTGGGNTEAF
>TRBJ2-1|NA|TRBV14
ASSHGQGYNEQF
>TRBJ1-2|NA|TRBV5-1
ASSSTENYGYT
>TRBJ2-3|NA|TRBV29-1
SVSQGPSGGAADTQY
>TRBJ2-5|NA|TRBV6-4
ASNRDTQETQY
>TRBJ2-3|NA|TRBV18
ASSRGQGFTDTQY
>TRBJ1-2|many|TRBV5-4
ASSRIQGPMGYT
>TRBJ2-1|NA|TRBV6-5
ASSQGAGEQF
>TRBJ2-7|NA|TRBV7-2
ASSLGGADYEQY
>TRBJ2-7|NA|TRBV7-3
ASSPGLAGSYEQY
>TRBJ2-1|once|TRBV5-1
ASSFLAGAHYNEQF
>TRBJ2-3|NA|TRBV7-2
ASSRTPGGTDTQY
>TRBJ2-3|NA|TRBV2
ASSLPSIPGTSGADTQY
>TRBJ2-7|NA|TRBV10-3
AIKTGAPYEQY
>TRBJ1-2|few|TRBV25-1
ASSEIGDGYT
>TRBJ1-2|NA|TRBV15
ATSREQGAVGYGYT
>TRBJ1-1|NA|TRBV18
ASSQSRGTEAF
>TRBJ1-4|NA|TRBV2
ASSGGKATNEKLF
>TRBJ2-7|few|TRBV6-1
ASSENPGHTYEQY
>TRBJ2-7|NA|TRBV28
ASGGAGGSYEQY
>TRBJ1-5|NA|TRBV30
ALGQGVGQPQH
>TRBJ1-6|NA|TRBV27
ASSPQGGFGSPLH
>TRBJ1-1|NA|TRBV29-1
SVEGQLNTEAF
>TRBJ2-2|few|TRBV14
ASSQDLGLAGELF
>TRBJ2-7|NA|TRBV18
ASSPGPYEQY
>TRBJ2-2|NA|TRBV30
AWRRRGATGELF
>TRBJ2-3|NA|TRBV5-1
ASREQGRTDTQY
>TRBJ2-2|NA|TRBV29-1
SVGQGTNTGELF
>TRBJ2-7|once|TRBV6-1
ASSEVSGGHPYEQY
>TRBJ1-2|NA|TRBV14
ARSPRQGGSRGYT
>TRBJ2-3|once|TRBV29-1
SVGRKGATDTQY